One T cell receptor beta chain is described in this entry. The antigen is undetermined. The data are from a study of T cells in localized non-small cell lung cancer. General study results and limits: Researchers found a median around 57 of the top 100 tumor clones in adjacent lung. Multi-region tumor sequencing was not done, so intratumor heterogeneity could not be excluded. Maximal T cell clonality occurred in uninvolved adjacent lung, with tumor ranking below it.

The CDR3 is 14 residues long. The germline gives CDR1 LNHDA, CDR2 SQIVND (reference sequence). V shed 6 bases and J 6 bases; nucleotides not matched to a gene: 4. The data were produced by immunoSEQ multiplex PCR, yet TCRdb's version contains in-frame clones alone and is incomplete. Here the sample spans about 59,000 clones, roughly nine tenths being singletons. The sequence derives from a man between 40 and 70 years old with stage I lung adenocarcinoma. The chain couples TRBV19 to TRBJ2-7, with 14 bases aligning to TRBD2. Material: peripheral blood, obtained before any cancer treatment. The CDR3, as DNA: TGTGCCAGTAGGGGACTAGCGGGAGCCCGCGAGCAGTACTTC. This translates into CASRGLAGAREQYF.